This T cell receptor (beta chain) was recorded in a study of technical replicates of blood from a handful of donors. Trimming removed 5 bases from V and 4 bases from J, with 8 bases in between. The CDR3 covers 13 residues. Germline values: CDR1 SEHNR, CDR2 FQNEAQ (reference sequence). The method was immunoSEQ multiplex PCR; TCRdb's version includes in-frame clones alone and lacks a portion of them. Among 60,000 to 80,000 clones listed, about nine tenths were seen once. The sample taken for sequencing was PBMCs. The chain couples TRBV7-9 to TRBJ2-2; D gene ambiguous. The TCR originated in a human donor in good health. Some clones in this sample may be carry-over from other donors' samples. The CDR3 reads CASSPPGTGELFF. The CDR3 DNA sequence: TGTGCCAGCAGCCCCCCGGGCACCGGGGAGCTGTTTTTT.